Below are 27 T cell receptor beta chains sequenced from a single sample in a study of control samples from healthy donors and cancer patients. Method: immunoSEQ multiplex PCR; TCRdb's copy keeps in-frame clones and lacks some. Found here are 18,000 or so clones, around 84% of them singletons; the top ten hold around a tenth. The sample consisted of PBMCs. The receptors shown here come from a woman in her 70s with colorectal cancer.

Worth noting for this clone: Distinct nucleotide sequences in the sample also encode this CDR3. This CDR3 is CAWKGDSNIQYF. The CDR3 DNA is TGTGCCTGGAAGGGGGATAGTAACATTCAGTACTTC. The chain combines TRBV30 with TRBJ2-4; tentatively, D is TRBD1 (6 bases). CDR1 and CDR2 from the germline V gene are GTSNPN and SVGIG (reference sequence). V dropped 4 bases and J dropped 7 bases, with 11 bases sitting between them. This CDR3 has 12 residues.

The CDR3 coding sequence is TGTGCCAGTAGTCCACAGGGGAAGGGGAGGGCTTTCTTT. Its translation is CASSPQGKGRAFF. The chain carries TRBV19 and TRBJ1-1, with 7 bases identical to TRBD1. Looked up from germline, CDR1 is LNHDA and CDR2 is SQIVND (reference sequence). The CDR3 has 13 amino acids. The V and J ends lost 5 bases and 11 bases, in that order; junction bases with no gene match: 11.

This clone has only a few counts. The rearrangement uses TRBV27 and TRBJ1-2, with 7 bases identical to TRBD1. The CDR3 sequence is 15 residues long. Germline V gene lookup returns CDR1 MNHEY and CDR2 SMNVEV (reference sequence). V trimming: 6 bases; J trimming: 1 base; junction bases outside the gene matches: 8. CDR3 nucleotides: TGTGCCAGCAGGCCGGACAGGCTAATTAACTATGGCTACACCTTC. This encodes CASRPDRLINYGYTF.

V is TRBV7-2 and J is TRBJ2-7, with 8 bases that match TRBD1. The CDR3 is 14 residues long. Germline V gene lookup returns CDR1 SGHTA and CDR2 FQGNSA. V shed 6 bases and J 5 bases; nucleotides not matched to a gene: 9. The CDR3 is CASRGQDQTNEQYF. CDR3 in DNA: TGTGCCAGCAGGGGACAGGATCAAACAAACGAGCAGTACTTC. The full variable domain, completed using reference TRBV7-2 and TRBJ2-7, is GAGVSQSPSNKVTEKGKDVELRCDPISGHTALYWYRQSLGQGLEFLIYFQGNSAPDKSGLPSDRFSAERTGGSVSTLTIQRTQQEDSAVYLCASRGQDQTNEQYFGPGTRLTVT.

The V and J genes are TRBV7-2 and TRBJ1-4; D remains ambiguous. CDR1 and CDR2 from the germline V gene are SGHTA and FQGNSA. The CDR3 contains 14 residues. Trimming pared 5 bases from V and 2 bases from J, leaving 9 bases between. This CDR3 reads CASSMLGTNEKLFF. The CDR3 DNA follows: TGTGCCAGCAGCATGCTGGGGACTAATGAAAAACTGTTTTTT.

The CDR3 sequence is CASSHGTGLTGELFF. CDR3 DNA: TGTGCCAGCAGCCACGGGACAGGACTAACCGGGGAGCTGTTTTTT. The V gene is TRBV3-1 (or the pseudogene TRBV3-2), the J gene TRBJ2-2; 8 bases match TRBD1. Per germline, CDR1 LGHDT and CDR2 YNNKEL (reference sequence). With V trimmed by 3 bases and J by 5 bases, 5 bases remained unmatched. The length of the CDR3 is 15 residues.

This clone appeared once. V is TRBV30 and J is TRBJ2-7; 13 bases are shared with TRBD2. The CDR3 has 16 residues. Germline V gene lookup returns CDR1 GTSNPN and CDR2 SVGIG (reference sequence). The CDR3: CALEMGTSGTNYEQYF. The CDR3 DNA is TGTGCATTGGAGATGGGGACTAGCGGGACAAATTACGAGCAGTACTTC.

The chain couples TRBV11-2 to TRBJ1-4; a possible D gene is TRBD1 (5 bases). The CDR3 runs to 16 residues. The V end was cut by 1 base, the J end by 5 bases, with 14 bases between. Germline CDR1 is SGHAT and CDR2 is FQNNGV. The CDR3 here is CASSLGSMGGNEKLFF. CDR3 DNA sequence: TGTGCCAGCAGCTTAGGCTCAATGGGGGGGAATGAAAAACTGTTTTTT.

The rearrangement uses TRBV6-1 and TRBJ1-1, with D perhaps TRBD1 (5 bases). V lost 2 bases, J lost 5 bases, and 9 bases lay in between. Germline-derived CDR1 and CDR2 are MNHNS and SASEGT. This CDR3 spans 13 amino acids. The CDR3 sequence is CASSEQGRTEAFF. CDR3 bases: TGTGCCAGCAGTGAACAGGGAAGAACTGAAGCTTTCTTT.

The sample holds one count of this clone. At one boundary the junction diverges from the germline segment, which might be a read error. This chain joins TRBV6-7 and TRBJ2-7, with D uncertain. TRBV6-7 is assigned to the ORF class and has an uncertain function. This CDR3 spans 12 amino acids. DNA of the CDR3: TGCCGACGGATCCAAACCCCCTACGAGCAGTACTTC. Amino acids: CRRIQTPYEQYF.

The gene calls are TRBV2 and TRBJ1-1, with a possible D match to TRBD1 (5 bases). In germline, CDR1 is SNHLY, CDR2 FYNNEI. V shed 4 bases and J shed 11 bases, with 17 bases lying between them. This CDR3 has 13 amino acids. CDR3 bases: TGTGCCAGCAGTGGACTTGGGGGGAAGGGGGCTTTCTTT. Its translation: CASSGLGGKGAFF.

The chain has TRBV5-6 and TRBJ1-6; possibly TRBD1 for D (5 bases). The CDR3 has 17 amino acids. CDR1 SGHDT and CDR2 YYEEEE come from the germline V gene. V was trimmed by 2 bases and J by 2 bases, leaving 14 bases between them. The chain's CDR3 is CASSFEGTGPYNSPLHF. The CDR3 DNA is TGTGCCAGCAGCTTCGAGGGGACGGGCCCCTATAATTCACCCCTCCACTTT. Supplemented by reference TRBV5-6 and TRBJ1-6, the full variable domain reads DAGVTQSPTHLIKTRGQQVTLRCSPKSGHDTVSWYQQALGQGPQFIFQYYEEEERQRGNFPDRFSGHQFPNYSSELNVNALLLGDSALYLCASSFEGTGPYNSPLHFGNGTRLTVT.

Details on this clone: An end of the junction differs from the germline gene, which may be a read error. The chain recombines TRBV7-9 with TRBJ2-7; 10 bases fit TRBD1. Germline CDR1 is SEHNR and CDR2 is FQNEAQ (reference sequence). This CDR3 comprises 13 residues. The CDR3 region is CASRGTGDYGQYF. CDR3 nucleotide sequence: TGTGCCAGCAGGGGGACAGGGGACTACGGGCAGTACTTC.

The chain combines TRBV18 with TRBJ1-5, with D unclear. V was clipped by 4 bases and J by 3 bases, with 4 bases between them. The CDR3 has 12 amino acids. The germline V gene has CDR1 KGHSH and CDR2 LQKENI. The CDR3 nucleotides read TGTGCCAGCTCACGAGACAATCAGCCCCAGCATTTT. Its translation: CASSRDNQPQHF.

The CDR3, as DNA: TGTGCCAGCTCACCATCCTCGCTAGCTGCGACGGCCGGGGAGCTGTTTTTT. Its protein product is CASSPSSLAATAGELFF. The J gene is TRBJ2-2, the V gene TRBV18; maybe TRBD2 (5 bases). The CDR3 is made up of 17 amino acids. Germline V gene lookup returns CDR1 KGHSH and CDR2 LQKENI. Between the trimmed V and J ends, which lost 2 bases and 6 bases, there was a span of 19 bases.

This clone has just one count. The chain couples TRBV11-2 to TRBJ2-1, with D possibly called TRBD1 or TRBD2 (6 bases each). The CDR3 loop spans 16 amino acids. Per germline, CDR1 SGHAT and CDR2 FQNNGV. V gave up 3 bases and J gave up 2 bases, with 14 bases separating them. CDR3 nucleotides: TGTGCCAGCAGCTTGCTGGAGGGGGGCACCTACAATGAGCAGTTCTTC. This sequence encodes CASSLLEGGTYNEQFF.

This chain joins TRBV6-4 and TRBJ2-1, with TRBD2 matching 14 bases. Germline loops: CDR1 MRHNA, CDR2 SNTAGT. The CDR3 is 15 residues long. After removal of 5 bases from V and 8 bases from J, the junction contained 5 bases not matched to a gene. CDR3 nucleotide sequence: TGTGCCAGCAGTTCCGGGACTAGCGGGAGTTATGAGCAGTTCTTC. Amino acid sequence: CASSSGTSGSYEQFF.

This sequence joins TRBV2 and TRBJ1-2; D is undetermined. CDR3 length equals 15 residues. CDR1 is SNHLY, CDR2 FYNNEI, per germline. Trimming left V 7 bases short and J 1 base short, with 16 bases between. The CDR3 protein is CASTPGWSNNYGYTF. The CDR3 DNA follows: TGTGCCAGCACTCCCGGGTGGAGTAATAACTATGGCTACACCTTC.

The V and J genes are TRBV7-9 and TRBJ1-1, with D perhaps TRBD1 (5 bases). In germline, CDR1 is SEHNR, CDR2 FQNEAQ (reference sequence). This CDR3 spans 14 amino acids. The ends were cut back, 0 bases at V and 5 bases at J, with 10 bases in the middle. CDR3 protein: CASSLALGGTEAFF. The CDR3, as DNA: TGTGCCAGCAGCTTAGCGTTGGGGGGGACTGAAGCTTTCTTT.

CDR3 protein: CASTKSGSTHYEQYF. The CDR3 DNA sequence: TGTGCCAGCACCAAAAGTGGGAGTACCCACTACGAGCAGTACTTC. The rearrangement uses TRBV7-9 and TRBJ2-7, with a tentative D call TRBD2 (5 bases). The germline CDR1 and CDR2 sequences are SEHNR and FQNEAQ (reference sequence). CDR3 length equals 15 residues. Trimming removed 7 bases from V and 3 bases from J, with 19 bases in between.

This clone was detected only once. This chain connects TRBV29-1 to TRBJ1-5, with D unresolved. The CDR3 loop spans 13 amino acids. The germline V gene has CDR1 SQVTM and CDR2 ANQGSEA. The germline V and J ends were trimmed by 1 base and 0 bases, with 4 bases remaining between them. CDR3 residues: CSVEVDSNQPQHF. The DNA of the CDR3 is TGCAGCGTTGAAGTAGATAGCAATCAGCCCCAGCATTTT. Full variable domain (rest looked up from reference TRBV29-1 and TRBJ1-5): SAVISQKPSRDICQRGTSLTIQCQVDSQVTMMFWYRQQPGQSLTLIATANQGSEATYESGFVIDKFPISRPNLTFSTLTVSNMSPEDSSIYLCSVEVDSNQPQHFGDGTRLSIL.

V and J are TRBV5-1 and TRBJ1-2, with a weak D call TRBD1 (6 bases). The CDR3 loop spans 16 amino acids. V dropped 4 bases and J dropped 2 bases, with 18 bases sitting between them. CDR1 and CDR2 (germline): SGHRS, YFSETQ. The CDR3 DNA sequence: TGCGCCAGCAGCACGCCGTTAGGGGGACGAAACTATGGCTACACCTTC. Its protein product is CASSTPLGGRNYGYTF.

This clone was seen only a few times. This chain joins TRBV9 and TRBJ2-2; unclear D gene. The CDR3 spans 15 residues. Germline V gives CDR1 SGDLS, CDR2 YYNGEE. The V gene lost 0 bases and the J gene lost 5 bases, with 11 bases spanning the gap. The CDR3 DNA is TGTGCCAGCAGCGTAGGGGAAGGTAGGACCGGGGAGCTGTTTTTT. It codes for CASSVGEGRTGELFF. Full variable domain (missing parts from reference TRBV9 and TRBJ2-2): DSGVTQTPKHLITATGQRVTLRCSPRSGDLSVYWYQQSLDQGLQFLIQYYNGEERAKGNILERFSAQQFPDLHSELNLSSLELGDSALYFCASSVGEGRTGELFFGEGSRLTVL.

V is TRBV5-6 and J is TRBJ2-1; perhaps TRBD1 as D (6 bases). Looked up from germline, CDR1 is SGHDT and CDR2 is YYEEEE. Trimming stripped 4 bases from V and 9 bases from J, with 11 bases between. The CDR3 has 12 amino acids. The CDR3 DNA reads as TGTGCCAGCAGCCCAGGGGCGAGTGAGCAGTTCTTC. Its protein product is CASSPGASEQFF.

The chain is built from TRBV4-2 and TRBJ1-4; no clear D gene. Trimming pared 0 bases from V and 8 bases from J, leaving 10 bases between. The CDR3 sequence is 14 residues long. Germline V gene data show CDR1 as LGHNA and CDR2 as YNFKEQ. CDR3 DNA: TGTGCCAGCAGCCAAGATTATAGTGGGGAAAAACTGTTTTTT. It translates to CASSQDYSGEKLFF.

The gene calls are TRBV19 and TRBJ2-2, with TRBD1 matching over 10 bases. The V gene's germline CDR1 is LNHDA and CDR2 SQIVND (reference sequence). The length of the CDR3 is 16 residues. V was clipped by 6 bases and J by 3 bases; unmatched bases: 7. DNA of the CDR3: TGTGCCAGTAGCTGGCGAGGGACAGGGGACACCGGGGAGCTGTTTTTT. It yields the protein CASSWRGTGDTGELFF.

The V call is TRBV6-6, the J call TRBJ2-7; D might be TRBD1 (6 bases). V lost 5 bases to trimming and J lost 0 bases, with 8 bases between them. The CDR3 is 13 amino acids. The germline CDR1 and CDR2 sequences are MNHNY and SVGAGI (reference sequence). CDR3 region: CASSPDSSYEQYF. CDR3 sequence (DNA): TGTGCCAGCAGTCCGGACAGCTCCTACGAGCAGTACTTC.